This record covers a single TCR beta chain. Its binding antigen is unknown. No base qualities exist here, and no much larger clone lies one base off it. CDR3 length: 21 amino acids, cysteine to phenylalanine. Only the CDR3 region is kept as DNA, spanning 63 bases read in frame from base 1. V is clipped by 3 bases and J by 0 bases, and the sequence between their germline boundaries is 25 bases long. CDR1 SGHNT and CDR2 YYREEE are derived from the germline V gene (reference sequence). Peripheral blood CD8+ and CD4+ T cells from healthy donors, Susac syndrome patients and multiple sclerosis patients were profiled using high-throughput TCR beta sequencing. Susac syndrome patients met recently defined diagnostic criteria for definite or probable disease. Bulk CD8+ and CD4+ T cells were purified magnetically by negative isolation, whereas CD8+ TEMRA cells were enriched by FACS. Blood was collected in EDTA tubes and processed within 24 hours, with PBMCs isolated through density gradient centrifugation. PBMCs intended for TCR sequencing were frozen in liquid nitrogen and were later thawed in a 37 degrees C water bath. Purity of sorted or isolated CD4+, CD8+ and CD8+ TEMRA cells was at least 90%.

RNA was extracted with the RNeasy kit and about 0.45 to 1 ug was reverse transcribed using random hexamers. TCR beta CDR3 regions were amplified with the immunoSEQ multiplex PCR assay covering 54 Vbeta and 13 Jbeta segments. PCR amplification bias was corrected using a synthetic template baseline for primer optimization and computational correction. Turning to the authors' computational methods: Reads were annotated to V, D and J genes according to IMGT and were analyzed with immunoSEQ Analyzer, with only productive sequences retained. Clonality was calculated as one minus the Shannon entropy normalized by log2 of the number of productive unique sequences. Public and private clones were assessed among the 100 most prevalent clones of each patient and control. Susac-specific clones were defined as absent from healthy and MS cohorts, some 1,000 published viral clones and other ImmuneACCESS disease sequences. TCRdb reprocessed the public reads (quality trimming at Q25 with fastp, clone calling with MiXCR) and kept in-frame beta chains. Each entry merges the rows of one CDR3 protein and shows their most common DNA and genes. These V and J calls rely on TCRdb rather than the paper's analysis. The sample includes some 97,000 distinct CDR3 sequences, with about 95% observed a single time. Approximately 0.33% of the sample comes from the top ten.

These data originate in a study of CD8 T cells in Susac syndrome (dated 2019 in TCRdb). In terms of the full investigation: Among the Susac syndrome patients who were sequenced, clinically active disease was present in 5 or 6 and clinical remission was observed in roughly eight. At the time of blood withdrawal, Susac syndrome patients were either therapy-naive, taking corticosteroids (with some also receiving IVIg), or on IVIg alone. The study used repertoire sequencing to test whether antigen drove CD8+ T cell activation and differentiation in Susac syndrome. The study compared CD8+ T cell repertoire clonality among 12 healthy donors, around 14 Susac syndrome patients and roughly 16 multiple sclerosis patients. The paper's findings and limits, for the study overall: The TCR sequencing and HLA analysis was acknowledged to have included a relatively small number of individuals. Clonal expansion was observed in Susac syndrome CD8+ repertoires, with the highest expansion in CD8+ TEMRA cells and greater expansion in clinically active than in remitting patients. In the total CD8+ and CD8+ TEMRA repertoires, 15 to 20 and five Susac-specific public clones, respectively, were identified.

Sequencing input: CD8+ T cells from PBMCs. Here the chain combines TRBV5-4 and TRBJ2-6; the D gene remains uncertain. The clonotype originates from a human donor with Susac syndrome. The nucleotide sequence reads TGTGCCAGCAGCTCCCCGACAAAGCCGAGGCCGCCTGACTCTGGGGCCAACGTCCTGACTTTC. This sequence encodes CASSSPTKPRPPDSGANVLTF.